The T cell receptor (beta chain) under discussion was sequenced for a study of blood T cell repertoires in COVID-19. Study-wide context: From T cells, B-cell-depleted T cells, or PBMCs came the material, which was cDNA or gDNA.

The germline V gene has CDR1 SNHLY and CDR2 FYNNEI. The CDR3 loop spans 15 amino acids. V lost 5 bases, J lost 1 base, and 14 bases lay in between. Original processing notes: Cell counts per sample came from amplifying reference gene primers. Assay: immunoSEQ multiplex PCR; the TCRdb copy retains only in-frame clones and omits some. V and J calls and clone size follow that table, whereas D and trimming were derived from the DNA. The sample includes about 70,000 clones, around 77% of them seen just once. The rearrangement links TRBV2 to TRBJ1-1, with D tentatively TRBD1 (6 bases). This TCR came from a human donor in a cohort sampled during active COVID-19. Material: peripheral blood. The CDR3 protein is CASSPGALGNTEAFF. For the CDR3, the DNA is TGTGCCAGCAGTCCAGGGGCCCTCGGGAACACTGAAGCTTTCTTT.